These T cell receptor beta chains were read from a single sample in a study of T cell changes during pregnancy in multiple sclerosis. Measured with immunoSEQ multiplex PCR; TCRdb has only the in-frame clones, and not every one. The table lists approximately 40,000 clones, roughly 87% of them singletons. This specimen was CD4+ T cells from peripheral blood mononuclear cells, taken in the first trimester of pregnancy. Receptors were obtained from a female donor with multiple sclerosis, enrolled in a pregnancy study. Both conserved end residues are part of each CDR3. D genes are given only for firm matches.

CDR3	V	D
CASSLVGGSEAFF	TRBV5-4	-
CASSQGRRETQYF	TRBV4-1	-
CASSSPTWGIYGHTF	TRBV6-5	-
CSAARGTYGYTF	TRBV29-1	-
CASSLNSGTNPNEQYF	TRBV2	-
CASSTTSTSGEQYF	TRBV18	-
CASGLQGNTEAFF	TRBV4-1	-
CASSPGGGGDTQYF	TRBV6-4	TRBD2
CASSLGGQPYNSPLHF	TRBV5-1	-
CASSPPPGTGETQYF	TRBV18	TRBD1
CASSETGTGRFGTEAFF	TRBV10-1	TRBD1
CASDMQGGDEQFF	TRBV5-1	TRBD2
CASSDTQGLGSYNEQFF	TRBV25-1	-
CASSRFIGTGGSPLHF	TRBV27	TRBD1
CASSNPPEWVYGYTF	TRBV7-9	-